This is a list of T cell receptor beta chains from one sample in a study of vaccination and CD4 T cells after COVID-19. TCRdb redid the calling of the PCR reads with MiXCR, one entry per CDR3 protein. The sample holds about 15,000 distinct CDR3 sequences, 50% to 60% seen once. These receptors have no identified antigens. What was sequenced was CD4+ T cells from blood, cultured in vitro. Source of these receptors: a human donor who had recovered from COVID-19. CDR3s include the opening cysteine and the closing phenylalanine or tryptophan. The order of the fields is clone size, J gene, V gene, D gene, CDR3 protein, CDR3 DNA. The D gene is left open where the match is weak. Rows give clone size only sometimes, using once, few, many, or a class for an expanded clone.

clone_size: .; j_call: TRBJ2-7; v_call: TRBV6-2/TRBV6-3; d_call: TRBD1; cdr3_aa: CASSSLRQDRGLGQYF; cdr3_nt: TGTGCCAGCAGTTCCCTCCGCCAGGACAGGGGATTGGGGCAGTACTTC
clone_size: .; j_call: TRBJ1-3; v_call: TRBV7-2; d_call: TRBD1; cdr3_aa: CASSLNPTAGQGPGNTIYF; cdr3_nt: TGTGCCAGCAGCTTGAACCCCACGGCGGGACAGGGTCCTGGAAACACCATATATTTT
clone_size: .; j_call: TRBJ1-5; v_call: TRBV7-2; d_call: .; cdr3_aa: CASSLNRGGNQPQHF; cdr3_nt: TGTGCCAGCAGCTTAAACCGGGGGGGGAATCAGCCCCAGCATTTT
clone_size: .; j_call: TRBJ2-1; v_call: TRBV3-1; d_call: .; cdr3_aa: CASSPRANEQFF; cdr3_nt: TGTGCCAGCAGCCCCCGGGCTAATGAGCAGTTCTTC
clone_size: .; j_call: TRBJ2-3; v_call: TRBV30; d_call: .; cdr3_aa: CAWSLHLPGSTDTQYF; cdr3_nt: TGTGCCTGGAGTCTCCATCTCCCGGGGAGCACAGATACGCAGTATTTT
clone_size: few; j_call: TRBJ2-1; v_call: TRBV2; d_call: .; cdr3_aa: CASRGDRSSYNEQFF; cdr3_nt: TGTGCCAGCAGGGGGGACCGGAGCTCCTACAATGAGCAGTTCTTC
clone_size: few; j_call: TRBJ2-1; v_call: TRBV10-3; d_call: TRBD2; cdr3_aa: CAISSGTSGEQFF; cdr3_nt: TGTGCCATCAGTTCGGGGACTAGTGGCGAGCAGTTCTTC
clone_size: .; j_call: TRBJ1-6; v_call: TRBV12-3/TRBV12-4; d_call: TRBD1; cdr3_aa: CASSLGQGNSPLHF; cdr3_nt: TGTGCCAGCAGTTTAGGACAGGGGAACTCACCCCTCCACTTT
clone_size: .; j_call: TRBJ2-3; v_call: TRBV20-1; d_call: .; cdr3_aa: CSAEGSRSTDTQYF; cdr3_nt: TGCAGTGCCGAGGGTTCGCGGAGCACAGATACGCAGTATTTT
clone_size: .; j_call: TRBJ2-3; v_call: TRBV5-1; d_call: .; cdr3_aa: CASSLGGRSTDTQYF; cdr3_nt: TGCGCCAGCAGCTTGGGAGGGAGAAGCACAGATACGCAGTATTTT
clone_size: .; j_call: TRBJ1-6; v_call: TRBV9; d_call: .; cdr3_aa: CASSVLGDLNSPLHF; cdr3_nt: TGTGCCAGCAGCGTCTTAGGGGACCTTAATTCACCCCTCCACTTT
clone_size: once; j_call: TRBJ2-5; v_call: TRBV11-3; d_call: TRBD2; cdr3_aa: CASSAEMNSGGGETQYF; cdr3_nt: TGTGCCAGCAGCGCTGAAATGAATAGCGGGGGGGGAGAGACCCAGTACTTC
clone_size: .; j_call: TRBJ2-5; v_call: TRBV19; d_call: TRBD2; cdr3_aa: CASSIGGLAGETQYF; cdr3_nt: TGTGCCAGTAGTATTGGGGGGCTAGCGGGAGAGACCCAGTACTTC
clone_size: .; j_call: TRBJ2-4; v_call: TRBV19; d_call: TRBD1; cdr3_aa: CASSGTGLAKNIQYF; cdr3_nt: TGTGCCAGTAGTGGGACAGGGTTAGCCAAAAACATTCAGTACTTC
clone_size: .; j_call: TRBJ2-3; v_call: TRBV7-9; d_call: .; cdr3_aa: CASSLGGTDTQYF; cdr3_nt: TGTGCCAGCAGCTTAGGGGGTACCGATACGCAGTATTTT
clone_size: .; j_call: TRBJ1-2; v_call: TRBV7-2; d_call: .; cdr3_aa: CASSFYGEGYTF; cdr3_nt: TGTGCCAGCAGCTTTTACGGGGAAGGCTACACCTTC
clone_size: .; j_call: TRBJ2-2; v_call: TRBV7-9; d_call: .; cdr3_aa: CASSLVTRGRTNTGELFF; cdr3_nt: TGTGCCAGCAGCTTAGTTACCAGGGGAAGGACGAACACCGGGGAGCTGTTTTTT
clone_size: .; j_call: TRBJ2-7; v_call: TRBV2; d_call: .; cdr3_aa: CASKGGWEQYF; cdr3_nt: TGTGCCAGCAAGGGTGGGTGGGAGCAGTACTTC
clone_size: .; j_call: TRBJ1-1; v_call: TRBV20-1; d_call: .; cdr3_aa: CSAPRDLKNTEAFF; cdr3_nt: TGCAGTGCCCCCAGGGACCTGAAGAACACTGAAGCTTTCTTT
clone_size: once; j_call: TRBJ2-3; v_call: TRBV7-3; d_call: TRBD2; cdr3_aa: CASSPRAGKTDTQYF; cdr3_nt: TGTGCCAGCAGCCCGAGAGCGGGAAAGACTGATACGCAGTATTTT
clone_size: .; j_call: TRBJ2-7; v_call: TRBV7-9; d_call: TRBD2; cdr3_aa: CASSLTSGLTYEQYF; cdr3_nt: TGTGCCAGCAGCTTGACTAGCGGGCTAACCTACGAGCAGTACTTC
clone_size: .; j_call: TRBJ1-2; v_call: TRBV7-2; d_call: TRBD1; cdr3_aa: CASSLRTGDIGYGYTF; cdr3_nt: TGTGCCAGCAGCTTACGGACAGGGGACATAGGCTATGGCTACACCTTC
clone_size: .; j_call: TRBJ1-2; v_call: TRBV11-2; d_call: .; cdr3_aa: CASSSPRRGEGDGYTF; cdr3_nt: TGTGCCAGCAGCTCGCCCCGGCGGGGGGAGGGCGACGGCTACACCTTC
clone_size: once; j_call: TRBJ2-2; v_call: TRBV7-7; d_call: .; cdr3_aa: CASSPTHSVVEGTGELFF; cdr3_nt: TGTGCTAGCAGCCCCACCCACTCAGTAGTCGAAGGCACCGGGGAGCTGTTTTTT
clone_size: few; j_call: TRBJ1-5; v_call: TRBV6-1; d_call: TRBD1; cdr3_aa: CASRTGNSNQPQHF; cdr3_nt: TGTGCCAGTAGGACAGGGAATAGCAATCAGCCCCAGCATTTT
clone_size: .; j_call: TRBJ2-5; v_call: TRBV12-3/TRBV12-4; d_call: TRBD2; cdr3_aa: CASRRGGAGETQYF; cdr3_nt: TGTGCCAGCAGGCGGGGGGGCGCGGGAGAGACCCAGTACTTC
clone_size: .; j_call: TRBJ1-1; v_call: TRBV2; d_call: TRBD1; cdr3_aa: CASSEIRGGTEAFF; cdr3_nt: TGTGCCAGCAGTGAAATCAGGGGGGGAACTGAAGCTTTCTTT
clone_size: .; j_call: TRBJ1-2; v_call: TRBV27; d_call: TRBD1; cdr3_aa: CASSYQGARAGGYTF; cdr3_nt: TGTGCCAGCAGTTACCAGGGGGCGCGGGCTGGGGGCTACACCTTC
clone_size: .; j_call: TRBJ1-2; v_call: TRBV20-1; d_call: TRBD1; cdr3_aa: CSAGGQGGSGYTF; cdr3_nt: TGCAGTGCTGGGGGACAGGGGGGGAGTGGCTACACCTTC